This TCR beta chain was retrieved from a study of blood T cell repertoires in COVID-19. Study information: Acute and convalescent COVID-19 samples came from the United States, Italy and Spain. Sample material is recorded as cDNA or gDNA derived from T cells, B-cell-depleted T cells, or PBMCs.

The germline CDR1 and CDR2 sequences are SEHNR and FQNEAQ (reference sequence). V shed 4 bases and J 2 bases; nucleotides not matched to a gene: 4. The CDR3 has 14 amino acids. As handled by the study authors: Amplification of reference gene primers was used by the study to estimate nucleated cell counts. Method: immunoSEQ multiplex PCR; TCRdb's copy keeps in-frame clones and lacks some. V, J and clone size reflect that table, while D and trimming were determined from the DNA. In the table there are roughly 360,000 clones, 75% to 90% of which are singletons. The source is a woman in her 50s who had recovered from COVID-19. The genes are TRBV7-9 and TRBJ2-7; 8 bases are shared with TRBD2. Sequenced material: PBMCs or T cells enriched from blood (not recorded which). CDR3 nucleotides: TGTGCCAGCAGCTCAATAGCGGGACCCTACGAGCAGTACTTC. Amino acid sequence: CASSSIAGPYEQYF.